This T cell receptor (beta chain) was captured in a study of CD8+ T cells in alopecia areata. The CDR3 is 13 residues long. Trimming pared 1 base from V and 7 bases from J, leaving 8 bases between. Germline V CDR1 and CDR2: SGHVS, FQNEAQ. In the case of this clone: Antigen specificity is unknown. The sample has other DNA sequences that encode this CDR3 too.

Broader study findings: In scalp and blood, many expanded lesional clones persisted during tofacitinib.

Noted treatment: oral pan-JAK inhibitor, 5-10 mg twice daily. Following RNA extraction, reverse transcription yielded cDNA that acted as the sequencing template. The repertoire was sequenced with immunoSEQ multiplex PCR; TCRdb's copy has only in-frame clones and lacks some. The sample comprises about 110,000 clones, roughly 50% of which are singletons, and more than 9% rests with the top ten. This chain joins TRBV7-8 and TRBJ1-5, with D hard to call. The receptor's source is a human donor with alopecia areata. Specimen: CD8+ T cells sorted from blood, collected at week 24, from a patient treated with tofacitinib. CDR3 DNA sequence: TGTGCCAGCAGCTTAGTAGGAGGCCAGCCCCAGCATTTT. Protein: CASSLVGGQPQHF.